A selection of T cell receptor beta chains follows, all from one sample in a study of PD-L1 blockade in urothelial cancer. TCRdb's table, derived via immunoSEQ multiplex PCR, lists solely in-frame clones and lacks some. The data contain tens of thousands of clones, roughly 90% of them seen just once; the ten biggest clones take up around 1.5%. Source: PBMCs, taken around atezolizumab (anti-PD-L1) treatment. These receptors came from a man in his fifties or sixties with urothelial cancer. Each CDR3 is given with its conserved first and last residue. Each record gives: clone size, D gene, V gene, J gene, CDR3 DNA, CDR3 protein. D genes are given only for firm matches. Some rows mark clone size as missing; the rest say once, few, many or name a class of expanded clone.

size: -; D: -; V: TRBV30; J: TRBJ1-2; DNA: TGTGCCTGGAGCCAATTTTCTGGAGGGCGCGGTGGCTACACCTTC; CDR3: CAWSQFSGGRGGYTF
size: -; D: TRBD1; V: TRBV5-1; J: TRBJ1-1; DNA: TGCGCCAGCAGCTGGGGGACAGGGAGGAGGGTTGAAGCTTTCTTT; CDR3: CASSWGTGRRVEAFF
size: -; D: TRBD2; V: TRBV9; J: TRBJ2-2; DNA: TGTGCCAGCAGCCCAGGGACTATAAACACCGGGGAGCTGTTTTTT; CDR3: CASSPGTINTGELFF
size: -; D: -; V: TRBV18; J: TRBJ2-7; DNA: TGTGCCAGCACCCCCACAGGCACCTACGAGCAGTACTTC; CDR3: CASTPTGTYEQYF
size: -; D: -; V: TRBV10-3; J: TRBJ1-2; DNA: TGTGCCATCAGCGCCCGGGAGGGCTACACCTTC; CDR3: CAISAREGYTF
size: once; D: -; V: TRBV19; J: TRBJ1-5; DNA: TGTGCCAGTAGCGTTGGGGGAGGAGGCAATCAGCCCCAGCATTTT; CDR3: CASSVGGGGNQPQHF
size: -; D: TRBD2; V: TRBV7-2; J: TRBJ2-3; DNA: TGTGCCAGCAGCGAGAGGCGGGGGGGCGGAACAGATACGCAGTATTTT; CDR3: CASSERRGGGTDTQYF
size: -; D: TRBD2; V: TRBV28; J: TRBJ2-5; DNA: TGTGCCAGCAGTTTTCGGACTAGCGGGAGGGAGACCCAGTACTTC; CDR3: CASSFRTSGRETQYF
size: once; D: -; V: TRBV1; J: TRBJ2-1; DNA: TGCACCAGCATCTACCAGCGGGGGTTTTTCTACAATGAGCAGTTCTTC; CDR3: CTSIYQRGFFYNEQFF
size: -; D: -; V: TRBV11-2; J: TRBJ1-2; DNA: TGTGCCAGCAGCCCGGGGAGGGGAGGGGGGGGCTACACCTTC; CDR3: CASSPGRGGGGYTF
size: -; D: -; V: TRBV28; J: TRBJ2-7; DNA: TGTGCCAGCAGTGGAGCGGGTCTGGGGATTCACGAGCAGTACTTC; CDR3: CASSGAGLGIHEQYF
size: -; D: TRBD1; V: TRBV7-8; J: TRBJ1-1; DNA: TGTGCCAGCAGCTCACAGGGGGTGAGCACTGAAGCTTTCTTT; CDR3: CASSSQGVSTEAFF
size: -; D: TRBD1; V: TRBV6-5; J: TRBJ1-1; DNA: TGTGCCAGCAGTTACTCTACAGGGGGCATGAACACTGAAGCTTTCTTT; CDR3: CASSYSTGGMNTEAFF
size: -; D: TRBD1; V: TRBV11-1; J: TRBJ2-7; DNA: TGTGCCAGCAGCTTAGCGGGATTTGGGACAGCCCTTTACTTC; CDR3: CASSLAGFGTALYF
size: -; D: TRBD1; V: TRBV19; J: TRBJ1-2; DNA: TGTGCCAGTAGTACTTCCGGGACAGGGGGTAACTATGGCTACACCTTC; CDR3: CASSTSGTGGNYGYTF
size: -; D: TRBD1; V: TRBV7-8; J: TRBJ1-3; DNA: TGTGCCAGCAGCTTAGTAGGACAGGGGATCGTCTCTGGAAACACCATATATTTT; CDR3: CASSLVGQGIVSGNTIYF
size: -; D: TRBD2; V: TRBV4-3; J: TRBJ2-3; DNA: TGCGCCAGCAGCCAAGGTGGGACTAGGAGAGATACGCAGTATTTT; CDR3: CASSQGGTRRDTQYF
size: -; D: TRBD2; V: TRBV9; J: TRBJ2-1; DNA: TGTGCCAGCAGCAAAGCGGGACCCAACACCCCCACTGAGCAGTTCTTC; CDR3: CASSKAGPNTPTEQFF
size: -; D: -; V: TRBV9; J: TRBJ2-2; DNA: TGTGCCAGCAGCGCCCGCGGGGGCGCGAACACCGGGGAGCTGTTTTTT; CDR3: CASSARGGANTGELFF
size: -; D: -; V: TRBV7-3; J: TRBJ2-5; DNA: TGTGCCAGCAGCGATACCGGGACTGAGGGAGAGACCCAGTACTTC; CDR3: CASSDTGTEGETQYF
size: -; D: -; V: TRBV11-1; J: TRBJ1-2; DNA: TGTGCCAGCAGCTTAGGGCCTCTTGACGGAGAAAACTATGGCTACACCTTC; CDR3: CASSLGPLDGENYGYTF
size: -; D: -; V: TRBV6-5; J: TRBJ1-1; DNA: TGTGCCAGCAGTTATCGGAGGGTGGGGGGGAACACTGAAGCTTTCTTT; CDR3: CASSYRRVGGNTEAFF
size: -; D: -; V: TRBV30; J: TRBJ1-2; DNA: TGTGCCTGGAGTGTTGGGGGGGCGTATGGCTACACCTTC; CDR3: CAWSVGGAYGYTF
size: -; D: -; V: TRBV5-4; J: TRBJ2-7; DNA: TGTGCCAGCAGCCGCGACGACGACAGGTCCTACGAGCAGTACTTC; CDR3: CASSRDDDRSYEQYF
size: -; D: TRBD2; V: TRBV7-9; J: TRBJ2-1; DNA: TGTGCCAGCAGCTTAGAACTAGCGGGGGCCTACAATGAGCAGTTCTTC; CDR3: CASSLELAGAYNEQFF
size: -; D: TRBD1; V: TRBV13; J: TRBJ2-7; DNA: TGTGCCAGCAGCCGGGACAGCTCCTACGAGCAGTACTTC; CDR3: CASSRDSSYEQYF
size: -; D: -; V: TRBV5-6; J: TRBJ1-2; DNA: TGTGCCAGCAGCTTGGACAGAAACTATGGCTACACCTTC; CDR3: CASSLDRNYGYTF
size: -; D: TRBD2; V: TRBV7-2; J: TRBJ2-3; DNA: TGTGCCAGCAGCTTAGTAAGCGGGGGGTCAGATACGCAGTATTTT; CDR3: CASSLVSGGSDTQYF
size: once; D: TRBD2; V: TRBV25-1; J: TRBJ2-1; DNA: TGTGCCAGCAGCGGGACTAGCGGGAGTCCCTACAATGAGCAGTTCTTC; CDR3: CASSGTSGSPYNEQFF
size: -; D: TRBD1; V: TRBV11-2; J: TRBJ2-1; DNA: TGTGCCAGCAGCTTAGAAGCTTGGGTCGGGACAGGGGGCGAGCAGTTCTTC; CDR3: CASSLEAWVGTGGEQFF
size: -; D: -; V: TRBV19; J: TRBJ2-5; DNA: TGTGCCAGTAGCTCCTCAGGGTCCAAGACCCAGTACTTC; CDR3: CASSSSGSKTQYF
size: -; D: TRBD2; V: TRBV29-1; J: TRBJ2-1; DNA: TGCAGCGCCGTGGCTAGCGGGAGATTTGAGCAGTTCTTC; CDR3: CSAVASGRFEQFF
size: -; D: TRBD1; V: TRBV18; J: TRBJ2-7; DNA: TGTGCCAGCTCCAACGGAAGACCCGGGACAGGGTCACTCGAGCAGTACTTC; CDR3: CASSNGRPGTGSLEQYF
size: -; D: -; V: TRBV11-2; J: TRBJ2-5; DNA: TGTGCCAGCAGCTTAGATCTGGCCCCAAGGACCCAGTACTTC; CDR3: CASSLDLAPRTQYF
size: -; D: TRBD1; V: TRBV2; J: TRBJ2-5; DNA: TGTGCCAGCAGTGAACAGGACAGGGGGCGCGGGAAGGAGACCCAGTACTTC; CDR3: CASSEQDRGRGKETQYF
size: -; D: -; V: TRBV28; J: TRBJ2-6; DNA: TGTGCCAGCAGCCCCCCTTACCGGGGAGCTGGGGCCAACGTCCTGACTTTC; CDR3: CASSPPYRGAGANVLTF
size: -; D: TRBD1; V: TRBV5-1; J: TRBJ1-1; DNA: TGCGCCAGCAGCTTGGCCAGGGACAGAAACACTGAAGCTTTCTTT; CDR3: CASSLARDRNTEAFF
size: -; D: TRBD2; V: TRBV7-3; J: TRBJ2-7; DNA: TGTGCCAGCAGCTCGAATCCAGCGGGGAGCTCCTACGAGCAGTACTTC; CDR3: CASSSNPAGSSYEQYF
size: -; D: -; V: TRBV28; J: TRBJ2-7; DNA: TGTGCCAGCAGTATGACAGTTTACGAGCAGTACTTC; CDR3: CASSMTVYEQYF
size: -; D: -; V: TRBV6-6; J: TRBJ2-5; DNA: TGTGCCAGCATCGGCGGGCCTACAGAGACCCAGTACTTC; CDR3: CASIGGPTETQYF
size: -; D: -; V: TRBV29-1; J: TRBJ1-1; DNA: TGCAGCGTTGAAGATCTTGGAGGTGGAGCTTTCTTT; CDR3: CSVEDLGGGAFF
size: -; D: -; V: TRBV30; J: TRBJ2-7; DNA: TGTGCCGCAACAGGGAGGGCGACACCGCAGTACTTC; CDR3: CAATGRATPQYF
size: -; D: TRBD1; V: TRBV5-6; J: TRBJ2-2; DNA: TGTGCCAGCAGCTTCGACAGGGGGCTTTTGGCCGGGGAGCTGTTTTTT; CDR3: CASSFDRGLLAGELFF
size: -; D: TRBD1; V: TRBV5-6; J: TRBJ2-7; DNA: TGTGCCAGCAGCACCCCGGGACAGGGAACCTACGAGCAGTACTTC; CDR3: CASSTPGQGTYEQYF